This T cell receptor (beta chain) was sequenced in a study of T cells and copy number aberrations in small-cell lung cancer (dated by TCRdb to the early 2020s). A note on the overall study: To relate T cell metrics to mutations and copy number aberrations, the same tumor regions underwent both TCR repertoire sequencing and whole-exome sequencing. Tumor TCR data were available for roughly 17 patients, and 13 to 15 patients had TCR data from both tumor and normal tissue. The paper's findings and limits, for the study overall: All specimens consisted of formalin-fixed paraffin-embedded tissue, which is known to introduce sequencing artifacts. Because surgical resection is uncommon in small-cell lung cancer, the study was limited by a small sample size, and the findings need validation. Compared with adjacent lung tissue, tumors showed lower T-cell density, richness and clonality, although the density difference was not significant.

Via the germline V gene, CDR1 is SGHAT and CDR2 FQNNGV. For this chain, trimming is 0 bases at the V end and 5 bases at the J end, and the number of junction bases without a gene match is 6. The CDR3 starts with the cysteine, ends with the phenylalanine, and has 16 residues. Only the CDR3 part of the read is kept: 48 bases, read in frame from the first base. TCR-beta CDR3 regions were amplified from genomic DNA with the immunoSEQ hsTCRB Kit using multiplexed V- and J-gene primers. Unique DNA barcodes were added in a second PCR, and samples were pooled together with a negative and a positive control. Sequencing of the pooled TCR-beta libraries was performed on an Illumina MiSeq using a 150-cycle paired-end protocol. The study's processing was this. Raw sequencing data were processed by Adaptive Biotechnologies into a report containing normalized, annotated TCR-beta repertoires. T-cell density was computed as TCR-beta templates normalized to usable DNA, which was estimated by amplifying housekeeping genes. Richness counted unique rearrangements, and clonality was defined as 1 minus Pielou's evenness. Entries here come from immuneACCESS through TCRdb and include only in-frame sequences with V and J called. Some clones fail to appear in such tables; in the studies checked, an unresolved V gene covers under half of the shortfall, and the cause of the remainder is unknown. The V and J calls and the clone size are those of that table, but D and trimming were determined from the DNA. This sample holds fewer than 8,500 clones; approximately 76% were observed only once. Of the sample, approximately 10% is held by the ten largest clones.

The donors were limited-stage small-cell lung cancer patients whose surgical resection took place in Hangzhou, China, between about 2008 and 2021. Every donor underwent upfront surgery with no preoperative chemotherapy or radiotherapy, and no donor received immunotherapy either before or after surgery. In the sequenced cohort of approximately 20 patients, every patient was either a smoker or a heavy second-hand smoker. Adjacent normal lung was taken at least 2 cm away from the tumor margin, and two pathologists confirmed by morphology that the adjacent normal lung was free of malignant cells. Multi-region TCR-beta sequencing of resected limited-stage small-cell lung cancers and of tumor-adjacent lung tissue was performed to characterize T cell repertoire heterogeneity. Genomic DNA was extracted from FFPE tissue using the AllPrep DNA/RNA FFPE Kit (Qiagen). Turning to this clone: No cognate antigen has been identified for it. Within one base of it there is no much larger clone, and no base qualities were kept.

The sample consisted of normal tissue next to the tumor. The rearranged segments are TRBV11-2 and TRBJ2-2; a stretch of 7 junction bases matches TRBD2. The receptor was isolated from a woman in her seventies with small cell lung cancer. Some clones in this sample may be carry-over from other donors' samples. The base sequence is TGTGCCAGCAGCTTAGATCCGGGACTAACAACCGGGGAGCTGTTTTTT. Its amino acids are CASSLDPGLTTGELFF.